Sequencing of this T cell receptor (beta chain) was carried out in a study of shared T cell receptors in the human thymus. With 1 base removed from V and 6 bases from J, the gap between germline ends came to 19 bases. CDR3 length: 17 residues. CDR1 is SGHDN and CDR2 is FVKESK in the germline V gene. Clones were sequenced by immunoSEQ multiplex PCR, and TCRdb holds only the in-frame ones, with some missing. Of roughly 710,000 clones in the sample, approximately 85% are singletons; the top ten hold about 0.0098%. These data were also reused for a study on human thymus T cells. From that study: Obtained as resections during corrective heart surgery, the thymus tissue was then studied. Blood and thymic repertoires both appeared biased in V and J gene usage.

The sequence came from a girl under three years old with a congenital heart defect. The genes are TRBV14 and TRBJ2-1, with D possibly being TRBD2 (5 bases). Sequenced: thymocytes. CDR3 residues: CASSQAELREELNEQFF. CDR3 DNA: TGTGCCAGCAGCCAAGCCGAACTCCGGGAAGAACTCAATGAGCAGTTCTTC.